Listed below are T cell receptor beta chains from one sample, sequenced in a study of blood T cell repertoires in COVID-19. The protocol was immunoSEQ multiplex PCR, while the TCRdb copy is restricted to in-frame clones and leaves out a portion. This table holds some 160,000 clones, 70% to 90% found once. Sequences were obtained from peripheral blood. Receptors were obtained from a woman of 80 years or more with COVID-19, enrolled during active disease. Both conserved end residues are part of each CDR3. D genes are given only for firm matches. Size is stated for part of the rows, as once, few or many counts, or as a class when the clone is expanded.

clone size: NA; J gene: TRBJ2-3; D gene: TRBD2; V gene: TRBV7-3; CDR3 DNA: TGTGCCAGCAGCTCGTTCGGACTAGCGGGAGCAGATACGCAGTATTTT; CDR3 protein: CASSSFGLAGADTQYF
clone size: NA; J gene: TRBJ1-2; D gene: TRBD1; V gene: TRBV5-1; CDR3 DNA: TGCGCCAGCAGTACATCATGGACAGGGGGTTTTGGCTACACCTTC; CDR3 protein: CASSTSWTGGFGYTF
clone size: once; J gene: TRBJ2-3; D gene: TRBD2; V gene: TRBV5-1; CDR3 DNA: TGCGCCAGCAGCTTGGTGGGACTAGCCTCCCGCGACACAGATACGCAGTATTTT; CDR3 protein: CASSLVGLASRDTDTQYF
clone size: few; J gene: TRBJ1-1; D gene: NA; V gene: TRBV19; CDR3 DNA: TGTGCCAGTAGTGCACAGGTTAACACTGAAGCTTTCTTT; CDR3 protein: CASSAQVNTEAFF
clone size: few; J gene: TRBJ1-5; D gene: NA; V gene: TRBV6-2/TRBV6-3; CDR3 DNA: TGTGCCAGCAGTTACCGACGCAGGGGCCCTCAGCCCCAGCATTTT; CDR3 protein: CASSYRRRGPQPQHF
clone size: NA; J gene: TRBJ2-3; D gene: TRBD1; V gene: TRBV28; CDR3 DNA: TGTGCCAGCAGTTCCAGACAGGGGAGCACAGATACGCAGTATTTT; CDR3 protein: CASSSRQGSTDTQYF
clone size: once; J gene: TRBJ2-7; D gene: NA; V gene: TRBV5-1; CDR3 DNA: TGCGCCAGCAGCTTGTCTATGGCGGCACCCTACGAGCAGTACTTC; CDR3 protein: CASSLSMAAPYEQYF
clone size: NA; J gene: TRBJ2-3; D gene: TRBD2; V gene: TRBV9; CDR3 DNA: TGTGCCAGCAGCGTAGCTGGCGGTAGCGGGGCTGCCACAGATACGCAGTATTTT; CDR3 protein: CASSVAGGSGAATDTQYF
clone size: NA; J gene: TRBJ2-7; D gene: NA; V gene: TRBV3-1/TRBV3-2; CDR3 DNA: TGTGCCAGCAGCCAAGTTCTTCGGCTCCACGGGAACGAGCAGTACTTC; CDR3 protein: CASSQVLRLHGNEQYF
clone size: NA; J gene: TRBJ1-4; D gene: TRBD1; V gene: TRBV4-1; CDR3 DNA: TGCGCCAGCAGTCCGGGACAGGTTAATGAAAAACTGTTTTTT; CDR3 protein: CASSPGQVNEKLFF
clone size: NA; J gene: TRBJ2-1; D gene: TRBD2; V gene: TRBV5-4; CDR3 DNA: TGTGCCAGCAGCTTGTCTGCGGGAGGGCCTTACAATGAGCAGTTCTTC; CDR3 protein: CASSLSAGGPYNEQFF
clone size: NA; J gene: TRBJ1-5; D gene: NA; V gene: TRBV19; CDR3 DNA: TGTGCCAGTAGTATAAGACAATTTCCCAATCAGCCCCAGCATTTT; CDR3 protein: CASSIRQFPNQPQHF
clone size: NA; J gene: TRBJ1-4; D gene: TRBD1; V gene: TRBV5-6; CDR3 DNA: TGTGCCAGCAGCCGAGTCAGGACAGGGGGCTATGAAAAACTGTTTTTT; CDR3 protein: CASSRVRTGGYEKLFF
clone size: once; J gene: TRBJ2-1; D gene: TRBD2; V gene: TRBV6-2/TRBV6-3; CDR3 DNA: TGTGCCAGCAGTCAGAATCCGGCACTAGCGGGATGGAGCTCCTACAATGAGCAGTTCTTC; CDR3 protein: CASSQNPALAGWSSYNEQFF
clone size: NA; J gene: TRBJ1-2; D gene: NA; V gene: TRBV28; CDR3 DNA: TGTGCCAGCAGCCCGGGTGGAGTGAATTCTTTATCTTATGGCTACACCTTC; CDR3 protein: CASSPGGVNSLSYGYTF
clone size: NA; J gene: TRBJ2-5; D gene: TRBD2; V gene: TRBV28; CDR3 DNA: TGTGCCAGCAGTTTCTCCGGGACTAGCGGGAGTCGAGGAGAGACCCAGTACTTC; CDR3 protein: CASSFSGTSGSRGETQYF
clone size: once; J gene: TRBJ1-1; D gene: TRBD1; V gene: TRBV3-1/TRBV3-2; CDR3 DNA: TGTGCCAGCACCATAACAGGGGGCTTGAACACTGAAGCTTTCTTT; CDR3 protein: CASTITGGLNTEAFF
clone size: NA; J gene: TRBJ2-2; D gene: TRBD2; V gene: TRBV6-2/TRBV6-3; CDR3 DNA: TGTGCCAGCAGTTCCGGGACTAGCGGGTTCACCGGGGAGCTGTTTTTT; CDR3 protein: CASSSGTSGFTGELFF
clone size: NA; J gene: TRBJ2-1; D gene: NA; V gene: TRBV19; CDR3 DNA: TGTGCCAGTAGTATTCGGTCCTTCTCCTACAATGAGCAGTTCTTC; CDR3 protein: CASSIRSFSYNEQFF
clone size: NA; J gene: TRBJ2-1; D gene: NA; V gene: TRBV29-1; CDR3 DNA: TGCAGCTATGGTCAGGGGCAGTTTGAGCAGTTCTTC; CDR3 protein: CSYGQGQFEQFF
clone size: NA; J gene: TRBJ1-1; D gene: TRBD1; V gene: TRBV28; CDR3 DNA: TGTGCCAGCAGAGGGGACAGGGTCACTGAAGCTTTCTTT; CDR3 protein: CASRGDRVTEAFF
clone size: NA; J gene: TRBJ2-6; D gene: TRBD1; V gene: TRBV9; CDR3 DNA: TGTGCCAGCAGCGTAGCAACAGGGGGCGCGGTTCCTGGGGCCAACGTCCTGACTTTC; CDR3 protein: CASSVATGGAVPGANVLTF
clone size: NA; J gene: TRBJ1-1; D gene: TRBD1; V gene: TRBV7-9; CDR3 DNA: TGTGCCAGCAGGACAGGGGCCTTCGCCGTGGGCACTGAAGCTTTCTTT; CDR3 protein: CASRTGAFAVGTEAFF
clone size: once; J gene: TRBJ2-1; D gene: TRBD1; V gene: TRBV5-1; CDR3 DNA: TGCGCCAGCAGCCCACCCCGGACAGGGGTTCTGAATGAGCAGTTCTTC; CDR3 protein: CASSPPRTGVLNEQFF
clone size: NA; J gene: TRBJ2-2; D gene: TRBD2; V gene: TRBV19; CDR3 DNA: TGTGCCAGTAGTATAGGACTAGCGGGAAGGAGATCCGGGGAGCTGTTTTTT; CDR3 protein: CASSIGLAGRRSGELFF
clone size: NA; J gene: TRBJ1-1; D gene: NA; V gene: TRBV28; CDR3 DNA: TGTGCCAGTCGGGGTGGCTCGGGTCCGAACACTGAAGCTTTCTTT; CDR3 protein: CASRGGSGPNTEAFF
clone size: NA; J gene: TRBJ2-3; D gene: TRBD2; V gene: TRBV12-3/TRBV12-4; CDR3 DNA: TGTGCCAGCAGCCCGGGGCCGGGGGGTACGCAGTATTTT; CDR3 protein: CASSPGPGGTQYF
clone size: NA; J gene: TRBJ1-2; D gene: NA; V gene: TRBV28; CDR3 DNA: TGTGCCATCACAGCGGGGGGAAGAGACTATGGCTACACCTTC; CDR3 protein: CAITAGGRDYGYTF
clone size: NA; J gene: TRBJ1-2; D gene: NA; V gene: TRBV5-6; CDR3 DNA: TGTGCCAGCAGCTTGTATGGGGGCAGAGACGCTAACTATGGCTACACCTTC; CDR3 protein: CASSLYGGRDANYGYTF
clone size: once; J gene: TRBJ1-3; D gene: TRBD1; V gene: TRBV28; CDR3 DNA: TGTGCCAGCAGCCTCACACAGGGGGTGGACACCATATATTTT; CDR3 protein: CASSLTQGVDTIYF
clone size: NA; J gene: TRBJ1-6; D gene: NA; V gene: TRBV9; CDR3 DNA: TGTGCCAGCAGCGTAGGTACAGGGTGGGGTTCACCCCTCCACTTT; CDR3 protein: CASSVGTGWGSPLHF
clone size: NA; J gene: TRBJ1-2; D gene: NA; V gene: TRBV9; CDR3 DNA: TGTGCCAGCAGCGTTAAGGATTCGGGGGGCTACACCTTC; CDR3 protein: CASSVKDSGGYTF
clone size: NA; J gene: TRBJ2-5; D gene: TRBD2; V gene: TRBV5-4; CDR3 DNA: TGTGCCAGCAGAAGATCGGGACTAGCGGGAGTGAGGGAGACCCAGTACTTC; CDR3 protein: CASRRSGLAGVRETQYF
clone size: NA; J gene: TRBJ1-3; D gene: NA; V gene: TRBV28; CDR3 DNA: TGTGCCAGCAGTTTTGGACAGAGAAACACCATATATTTT; CDR3 protein: CASSFGQRNTIYF
clone size: NA; J gene: TRBJ2-2; D gene: NA; V gene: TRBV6-5; CDR3 DNA: TGTGCCAGCCCCCGGGGTACCGGGGAGCTGTTTTTT; CDR3 protein: CASPRGTGELFF